The T cell receptor beta chain under discussion was sequenced for a study of response to subunit inactivated influenza vaccine. General study results and limits: Each seasonal flu vaccination may recruit only limited new T cells, authors suggested.

One entry per CDR3 protein results from TCRdb running MiXCR on the RT-PCR reads. The table includes about 530,000 distinct CDR3 sequences, 12% detected once. This clonotype has a handful of counts. The antigen remains unidentified. CDR1 is DFQATT and CDR2 is SNEGSKA in the germline V gene (reference sequence). This CDR3 spans 14 amino acids. V lost 6 bases, J lost 2 bases, and 2 bases stayed unmatched. The sequenced sample was PBMCs from blood, obtained on the day of vaccination. This TCR was sampled from a man aged 50 to 59 who received an inactivated influenza vaccine. The gene calls are TRBV20-1 and TRBJ2-1; 12 positions agree with TRBD1. CDR3 in amino acids: CSAGTGGAYNEQFF. As DNA, the CDR3 is TGCAGTGCCGGGACAGGGGGCGCCTACAATGAGCAGTTCTTC.